The rows below give T cell receptor beta chains drawn from one sample of a study of identical twins. Using its own MiXCR run on the 5' RACE reads, TCRdb lists one record per CDR3 protein. Seen here are about 200,000 distinct CDR3 sequences, less than 20% observed once, and the top ten hold 35% to 50%. This sample was also put to use in a study of T cells expressing NK-cell markers.

Sequencing was carried out using CD8+ T cells sorted from blood. Source of these receptors: a woman aged 18-29 years in good health. Both conserved end residues are part of each CDR3. The D gene is left open where the match is weak. Expanded clones get a size class; other rows say once, few or many, or leave the size out.

J	size	length	D	V	DNA	CDR3
TRBJ2-1	-	15	TRBD2	TRBV11-1	TGTGCCAGCAGCCCCCTAGCGGGACCATACAATGAGCAGTTCTTC	CASSPLAGPYNEQFF
TRBJ2-3	many	16	TRBD2	TRBV6-4	TGTGCCAGCAGTGACTCGCCTAGCGGGGCGTCAGATACGCAGTATTTT	CASSDSPSGASDTQYF
TRBJ2-3	few	18	TRBD2	TRBV14	TGTGCCAGCAGCCAAGAGGTAGCGGGTCCCCGGGGGACGGATACGCAGTATTTT	CASSQEVAGPRGTDTQYF
TRBJ2-1	-	16	TRBD2	TRBV7-8	TGTGCCAGCAGCTTAAAGGGCGGGGGGGCCAACAATGAGCAGTTCTTC	CASSLKGGGANNEQFF
TRBJ1-5	-	13	-	TRBV2	TGTGCCAGCAGTGATAACGCCAATCAGCCCCAGCATTTT	CASSDNANQPQHF
TRBJ2-6	-	17	-	TRBV2	TGTGCCAGCAGTGACCCCCCAGCATCGTCTGGGGCCAACGTCCTGACTTTC	CASSDPPASSGANVLTF
TRBJ1-1	-	15	-	TRBV7-6	TGTGCCAGCAGCTTAGCCCCCACCATGAACACTGAAGCTTTCTTT	CASSLAPTMNTEAFF
TRBJ2-7	many	13	-	TRBV6-6	TGTGCCAGCAGCCAGACTACCACCTACGAGCAGTACTTC	CASSQTTTYEQYF
TRBJ2-7	-	15	-	TRBV7-9	TGTGCCAGCAGCAGGACCTACGACCCCTCCTACGAGCAGTACTTC	CASSRTYDPSYEQYF
TRBJ1-5	many	16	TRBD1	TRBV6-1	TGTGCCAGCAGACGCAAGACAGGGGTTAACAATCAGCCCCAGCATTTT	CASRRKTGVNNQPQHF
TRBJ2-7	-	13	-	TRBV7-2	TGTGCCAGCAGCTTCTCGACATCGTACGAGCAGTACTTC	CASSFSTSYEQYF
TRBJ2-1	-	16	TRBD2	TRBV6-5	TGTGCCAGCAGTTACAAAACTAGCGGGAGTACAGATGAGCAGTTCTTC	CASSYKTSGSTDEQFF
TRBJ2-1	-	15	TRBD2	TRBV7-9	TGTGCCAGCAGCTTTAGCGGGAGTTGGCACAATGAGCAGTTCTTC	CASSFSGSWHNEQFF
TRBJ2-7	few	16	-	TRBV3-1	TGTGCCAGCAGCCAAGGAGGGGGTACAGACGGCTACGAGCAGTACTTC	CASSQGGGTDGYEQYF
TRBJ2-1	-	13	-	TRBV7-3	TGTGCCAGCAGCTTAACAAAAATAAATGAGCAGTTCTTC	CASSLTKINEQFF
TRBJ2-5	few	11	-	TRBV29-1	TGCAGCGTCCCCGTCCAAGAGACCCAGTACTTC	CSVPVQETQYF
TRBJ1-4	few	14	-	TRBV7-9	TGTGCCAGCAGCTTTTTCCCTATTGGCGAAAAACTGTTTTTT	CASSFFPIGEKLFF
TRBJ2-7	-	15	-	TRBV5-1	TGCGCCAGCAGCAACCTAGCAGGGGAGACCTACGAGCAGTACTTC	CASSNLAGETYEQYF
TRBJ1-1	-	14	-	TRBV20-1	TGCAGTGCGTCCGGACTGAGTTTGAACACTGAAGCTTTCTTT	CSASGLSLNTEAFF
TRBJ2-7	few	12	-	TRBV5-6	TGTGCCAGCAGCTTGGCCCCCTACGAGCAGTACTTC	CASSLAPYEQYF
TRBJ1-1	-	13	-	TRBV27	TGTGCCAGCAGTTTATCGAGGGGGTCTGAAGCTTTCTTT	CASSLSRGSEAFF
TRBJ1-4	-	14	TRBD1	TRBV7-9	TGTGCCAGCAGCTGGGACAGGGCTGATGCAAAACTGTTTTTT	CASSWDRADAKLFF
TRBJ2-7	few	18	TRBD2	TRBV5-5	TGTGCCAGCAGCTCCAGGGCAGCAAGCCGACTAGCGGGATACGAGCAGTACTTC	CASSSRAASRLAGYEQYF
TRBJ2-1	-	15	-	TRBV6-1	TGTGCCAGCACGCCGCTGGTTAGCTCCTACAATGAGCAGTTCTTC	CASTPLVSSYNEQFF